A single sample is the source of the 31 T cell receptor beta chains below, sequenced in a study of early T cells in non-severe SARS-CoV-2 infection (dated by TCRdb to the early 2020s). The protocol used for the library was 5' RACE. The sequencing machine was a NextSeq 500. Starting from the raw public reads, TCRdb applied fastp trimming at Q25, assembled clones with MiXCR and retained in-frame beta chains. CDR3 protein sequences are deduplicated, and each keeps its most common genes and DNA. For this sample there are tens of thousands of distinct CDR3 sequences; about 10% appear just once. Over 8.5% of the sample rests with the top ten. Sequencing was carried out using whole blood. These receptors originate from an adult who was a healthcare worker with PCR-confirmed SARS-CoV-2 infection or an uninfected control (not recorded which).

This sequence joins TRBV7-9 and TRBJ2-5; TRBD1 aligns across 10 bases. Trimming cost V 5 bases and J 1 base; bases outside gene matches: 1. CDR1 SEHNR and CDR2 FQNEAQ come from the germline V gene (reference sequence). This CDR3 contains 14 residues. The DNA for the CDR3 is TGTGCCAGCAGCCGGACAGGGGGCCAAGAGACCCAGTACTTC. This codes for CASSRTGGQETQYF.

This clonotype has ten or more counts. V gene TRBV7-2 combines with J gene TRBJ2-5; the D is unclear. This CDR3 spans 14 amino acids. The germline gives CDR1 SGHTA, CDR2 FQGNSA. Trimming left V 4 bases short and J 5 bases short, with 14 bases between. The CDR3: CASSSRKGGETQYF. CDR3 in DNA: TGTGCCAGCAGCTCAAGAAAGGGTGGCGAGACCCAGTACTTC.

The chain employs TRBV3-1 and TRBJ1-6; 9 nucleotides match TRBD1. V was pared by 3 bases and J by 8 bases, with 5 bases of the junction left unmatched. This CDR3 has 15 amino acids. Germline CDR1 reads LGHDT; CDR2 reads YNNKEL (reference sequence). CDR3 amino acids: CASSQGTGTDSPLHF. The CDR3 DNA is TGTGCCAGCAGCCAGGGGACAGGGACGGATTCACCCCTCCACTTT.

The CDR3 sequence is CASSYSRRLAGGSGANVLTF. The CDR3 DNA reads as TGTGCCAGCAGTTACTCGAGGCGACTAGCGGGAGGCTCTGGGGCCAACGTCCTGACTTTC. J is TRBJ2-6 and V is TRBV6-5; the match to TRBD2 covers 13 bases. Germline V gene sequence: CDR1 MNHEY, CDR2 SVGAGI. This CDR3 region has 20 residues. V lost 0 bases to trimming and J lost 0 bases; unmatched junction nucleotides: 5.

The chain couples TRBV30 to TRBJ2-1; 9 bases fit TRBD1. Germline CDR1 and CDR2: GTSNPN and SVGIG (reference sequence). The CDR3 consists of 15 residues. J was trimmed by 1 base and V by 4 bases; bases with no gene match: 5. CDR3 region: CAWIQGAMSYNEQFF. The DNA for the CDR3 is TGTGCCTGGATACAGGGGGCAATGTCCTACAATGAGCAGTTCTTC. Looking up the rest from reference TRBV30 and TRBJ2-1 gives the full variable domain: SQTIHQWPATLVQPVGSPLSLECTVEGTSNPNLYWYRQAAGRGLQLLFYSVGIGQISSEVPQNLSASRPQDRQFILSSKKLLLSDSGFYLCAWIQGAMSYNEQFFGPGTRLTVL.

V is TRBV5-4 and J is TRBJ1-2; D gene unclear. This CDR3 contains 13 residues. Trimming stripped 0 bases from V and 2 bases from J, with 5 bases between. Germline loops: CDR1 SGHNT, CDR2 YYREEE (reference sequence). CDR3: CASSLVQNYGYTF. CDR3 coding DNA: TGTGCCAGCAGCTTGGTACAGAACTATGGCTACACCTTC. Combining the CDR3 with reference TRBV5-4 and TRBJ1-2 gives the whole variable domain ETGVTQSPTHLIKTRGQQVTLRCSSQSGHNTVSWYQQALGQGPQFIFQYYREEENGRGNFPPRFSGLQFPNYSSELNVNALELDDSALYLCASSLVQNYGYTFGSGTRLTVV.

This clonotype was detected many times. CDR3 coding DNA: TGTGCCAGCAGCGCCGGACAGAGGACCGGGGAGCTGTTTTTT. Translating it yields CASSAGQRTGELFF. The V call is TRBV9, the J call TRBJ2-2; possibly TRBD1 for D (6 bases). Trimming stripped 3 bases from V and 5 bases from J, with 11 bases between. This CDR3 has 14 residues. Germline CDR1 reads SGDLS; CDR2 reads YYNGEE.

This clonotype was counted ten times or more. The chain recombines TRBV29-1 with TRBJ1-5; D is undetermined. CDR3 length: 13 residues. The germline V and J ends were trimmed by 6 bases and 0 bases, with 9 bases remaining between them. CDR1 and CDR2 from the germline V gene are SQVTM and ANQGSEA. In DNA, the CDR3 is TGCAGCGTGGGTGCCTCTAGCAATCAGCCCCAGCATTTT. Translation: CSVGASSNQPQHF.

This clonotype was seen ten or more times. The chain employs TRBV10-3 and TRBJ2-2; 9 bases fit TRBD1. J was trimmed by 6 bases and V by 6 bases; bases with no gene match: 11. The CDR3 spans 16 residues. Germline values: CDR1 ENHRY, CDR2 SYGVKD. This CDR3 reads CAISRLTGGAAGELFF. The CDR3 coding sequence is TGTGCCATCAGCCGCCTCACAGGGGGCGCGGCCGGGGAGCTGTTTTTT.

This clonotype was seen at least ten times. The gene calls are TRBV14 and TRBJ2-7; D perhaps matches TRBD1 (6 bases). CDR1 SGHDN and CDR2 FVKESK come from the germline V gene. There are 14 residues in the CDR3. V lost 4 bases and J 5 bases, leaving 15 bases between the germline ends. CDR3 DNA: TGTGCCAGCAGCCTGACCGGGACACGGAACGAGCAGTACTTC. Translation gives CASSLTGTRNEQYF.

This clonotype showed up many times. J is TRBJ2-1 and V is TRBV5-1; D possibly corresponds to TRBD2 (7 bases). The germline V and J ends were trimmed by 6 bases and 7 bases, with 32 bases remaining between them. This CDR3 comprises 19 residues. Germline CDR1 SGHRS, CDR2 YFSETQ. The CDR3: CASTSFGIAAGRGRNEQFF. Here the CDR3 DNA reads TGCGCCAGCACCTCCTTTGGGATAGCCGCCGGGCGGGGGCGAAATGAGCAGTTCTTC.

By share, this clonotype counts as medium-sized. The chain couples TRBV7-3 to TRBJ2-3; D not certain. The V and J ends lost 2 bases and 2 bases respectively, with 14 bases between them. Germline V gives CDR1 SGHTA, CDR2 FQGTGA. CDR3 length equals 16 residues. CDR3 in DNA: TGTGCCAGCAGCTTATTTTATTTGTGGGTCACAGATACGCAGTATTTT. Amino acid sequence: CASSLFYLWVTDTQYF.

This clonotype was seen at least ten times. The chain employs TRBV4-2 and TRBJ2-7; D might be TRBD2 (5 bases). Germline assignment: CDR1 LGHNA and CDR2 YNFKEQ. The ends were cut back, 2 bases at V and 4 bases at J, with 27 bases in the middle. The CDR3 has 19 residues. CDR3 coding DNA: TGTGCCAGCAGCCAATCCTTTACGGACCCGGAGGCCGCCAGGTACGAGCAGTACTTC. As protein: CASSQSFTDPEAARYEQYF.

The chain links TRBV12-3 or TRBV12-4 to TRBJ1-3, with TRBD1 identical over 7 bases. This CDR3 is built from 14 residues. The J segment lost 1 base and the V segment lost 7 bases, leaving 4 bases of the junction unmatched. The CDR3: CASNYRGSGNTIYF. CDR3 nucleotide sequence: TGTGCCAGCAACTACAGGGGTTCTGGAAACACCATATATTTT.

The chain has TRBV10-3 and TRBJ2-7; D is possibly TRBD2 (6 bases). Between the trimmed V and J ends, which lost 6 bases and 1 base, there was a span of 16 bases. This CDR3 is built from 15 residues. CDR1 is ENHRY and CDR2 is SYGVKD in the germline V gene. CDR3 sequence (DNA): TGTGCCATCAGCTTGCGTCGTCTAGCGTCCTACGAGCAGTACTTC. This encodes CAISLRRLASYEQYF.

This CDR3 is CASSDGTANSPLHF. In DNA, the CDR3 is TGTGCCAGCAGCGACGGGACGGCCAATTCACCCCTCCACTTT. This chain uses TRBV9 with TRBJ1-6; D is possibly TRBD1 (5 bases). The CDR3 covers 14 residues. In germline, CDR1 is SGDLS, CDR2 YYNGEE. V dropped 3 bases and J dropped 7 bases, with 11 bases sitting between them.

This clonotype was observed many times. The DNA is left out, because the CDR3 cannot be placed on it with certainty; the CDR3 is given as TCRdb lists it. The rearrangement joins TRBV5-1 to TRBJ1-5; the table assigns TRBD1, which was not confirmed against the DNA. Germline V CDR1 and CDR2: SGHRS, YFSETQ. The CDR3 region is 16 residues in length, termini included. CDR3 region: CASSVGPGQGNQPQHF.

A few counts support this clonotype. The rearrangement uses TRBV7-6 and TRBJ2-6; D possibly corresponds to TRBD1 (6 bases). Trimming removed 5 bases from V and 0 bases from J, with 14 bases in between. The CDR3 length is 17 residues. Germline lookup yields CDR1 SGHVS and CDR2 FNYEAQ. The CDR3 bases are TGTGCCAGCAGCGTATACAGGGATTTCTCTGGGGCCAACGTCCTGACTTTC. Its translation is CASSVYRDFSGANVLTF.

This clonotype was seen many times. V and J are TRBV29-1 and TRBJ2-7; 7 nucleotides line up with TRBD2. The CDR3 runs to 12 residues. Germline CDR1 is SQVTM and CDR2 is ANQGSEA. V dropped 7 bases and J dropped 2; count of bases not matched to a gene: 5. CDR3 sequence (DNA): TGCAGCGCCCGGACTAGAGCCTACGAGCAGTACTTC. Its protein product is CSARTRAYEQYF.

This clonotype has a count of ten or more. The chain joins TRBV18 to TRBJ1-2; maybe TRBD1 (5 bases). There are 12 residues in the CDR3. Germline V lookup: CDR1 KGHSH, CDR2 LQKENI. Trimming removed 4 bases from V and 4 bases from J, with 7 bases in between. Here the CDR3 reads CASSQGTYGYTF. The CDR3 bases are TGTGCCAGCTCACAGGGGACCTATGGCTACACCTTC.

At least ten counts were recorded for this clonotype. J is TRBJ2-7 and V is TRBV5-6, with TRBD1 as a possible D gene (5 bases). V was cut by 4 bases and J by 6 bases, with 11 bases left in between. The germline CDR1 and CDR2 sequences are SGHDT and YYEEEE. This CDR3 is built from 12 residues. Here the CDR3 DNA reads TGTGCCAGCAGCGGGCGCAGGGCCGAGCAGTACTTC. Translation: CASSGRRAEQYF.

Many counts were recorded for this clonotype. The V and J genes are TRBV29-1 and TRBJ2-5; 9 nucleotides match TRBD2. This CDR3 is built from 15 residues. Germline V gene data show CDR1 as SQVTM and CDR2 as ANQGSEA. J gave up 4 bases and V 4 bases, and 10 bases lay outside the gene matches. The CDR3 nucleotides read TGCAGCGTTGGGGGGCCTAGCGGGAAAAGAGAGACCCAGTACTTC. Translating it yields CSVGGPSGKRETQYF.

J is TRBJ1-6 and V is TRBV2; 7 nucleotides agree with TRBD1. The trim removed 7 bases at V and 7 bases at J, leaving 4 bases unmatched. This CDR3 has 13 residues. Germline V gives CDR1 SNHLY, CDR2 FYNNEI. The CDR3: CASTDRENSPLHF. DNA for the CDR3: TGTGCCAGCACTGACAGGGAGAATTCACCCCTCCACTTT.

This sequence joins TRBV4-2 and TRBJ1-1; D may be TRBD1 (5 bases). The V end lost 1 base, the J end lost 5 bases, and 11 bases lay between the germline ends. The CDR3 contains 14 residues. Germline CDR1 and CDR2: LGHNA and YNFKEQ. The CDR3 sequence is CASSQGGIGTEAFF. CDR3 DNA: TGTGCCAGCAGCCAAGGGGGGATCGGGACTGAAGCTTTCTTT.

This clonotype was recorded many times. V gene TRBV27 combines with J gene TRBJ2-1, with 7 bases that match TRBD1. In germline, CDR1 is MNHEY, CDR2 SMNVEV (reference sequence). Trimming cost V 10 bases and J 6 bases; bases outside gene matches: 12. The CDR3 is made up of 14 amino acids. CDR3 protein: CATRVAGGTNEQFF. The CDR3 nucleotides read TGTGCCACTAGGGTGGCAGGGGGTACCAATGAGCAGTTCTTC.

As for this clonotype: With a much larger clone just one base away, this may be a read error. Likely a read error: the CDR3 ends without its conserved phenylalanine or tryptophan. The V call is TRBV24-1, the J call TRBJ1-1, with a weak D call TRBD1 (5 bases). V lost 7 bases and J lost 1, with 12 bases in between. The germline CDR1 and CDR2 sequences are KGHDR and SFDVKD. The CDR3 length is 14 residues. This CDR3 is CATRGRGPNTEAFL. In DNA, the CDR3 is TGTGCCACCAGGGGGAGGGGTCCGAACACTGAAGCTTTCTTG.

This clonotype has a count of ten or more. The V and J genes are TRBV5-5 and TRBJ2-2; maybe TRBD2 (6 bases). The CDR3 has 17 residues. CDR1 and CDR2 (germline): SGHKS, YYEKEE (reference sequence). V was clipped by 1 base and J by 4 bases, with 17 bases between them. DNA of the CDR3: TGTGCCAGCAGCTTGAGATTCGGAGGGGCTAGCACCGGGGAGCTGTTTTTT. Encoded protein: CASSLRFGGASTGELFF. The full variable domain, completed using reference TRBV5-5 and TRBJ2-2, is DAGVTQSPTHLIKTRGQQVTLRCSPISGHKSVSWYQQVLGQGPQFIFQYYEKEERGRGNFPDRFSARQFPNYSSELNVNALLLGDSALYLCASSLRFGGASTGELFFGEGSRLTVL.

This clonotype was counted a few times. The chain employs TRBV5-1 and TRBJ2-1, with no clear D. This CDR3 is 11 amino acids long. CDR1 and CDR2 from the germline V gene are SGHRS and YFSETQ. V was pared by 6 bases and J by 7 bases, with 8 bases between. Here the CDR3 DNA reads TGCGCCAGCAAAAAAGAGAATGAGCAGTTCTTC. Amino acid sequence: CASKKENEQFF.

This clonotype was found a few times. The CDR3 nucleotides read TGTGCCATTCAGAGCTCTGGGGCCAACGTCCTGACTTTC. As protein: CAIQSSGANVLTF. The genes are TRBV10-3 and TRBJ2-6; D unclear. This CDR3 spans 13 amino acids. Trimming took 9 bases from V and 0 from J, leaving 6 bases between them. Germline CDR1 is ENHRY and CDR2 is SYGVKD.

J is TRBJ2-1 and V is TRBV5-1; 7 positions match TRBD2. This CDR3 has 16 amino acids. V was clipped by 0 bases and J by 6 bases; unmatched bases: 9. Germline-derived CDR1 and CDR2 are SGHRS and YFSETQ. CDR3 DNA: TGCGCCAGCAGCTTGGCCGGACTAGATGGGGGCAATGAGCAGTTCTTC. Translation gives CASSLAGLDGGNEQFF.

This clonotype was picked up many times. This chain links TRBV20-1 with TRBJ2-3, with D tentatively TRBD1 (5 bases). CDR1 and CDR2 from the germline V gene are DFQATT and SNEGSKA (reference sequence). Between the trimmed V and J ends, which lost 1 base and 3 bases, there was a span of 14 bases. The CDR3 runs to 15 residues. The CDR3: CSARGAGPKTDTQYF. CDR3 DNA: TGCAGTGCTAGAGGGGCAGGGCCAAAAACAGATACGCAGTATTTT.